The next 14 T cell receptor beta chains were all read from a single sample in a study of HIV-infected patients and healthy controls. TCRdb reprocessed the 5' RACE reads via MiXCR and lists one record per CDR3 protein. The sample includes more than 60,000 distinct CDR3 sequences, roughly a fifth of them seen just once. The specimen sequenced was CD4+ T cells from blood. The receptor source for this set is a human donor in good health.

This clonotype was seen more than once but under ten times. This sequence joins TRBV4-2 and TRBJ1-4; D may be TRBD1 (6 bases). This CDR3 has 15 amino acids. The germline V gene encodes CDR1 LGHNA and CDR2 YNFKEQ. The V end was cut by 5 bases, the J end by 10 bases, with 20 bases between. The DNA for the CDR3 is TGTGCCAGCAGCGTTATGGGACACGTGGAGGGAAAACTGTTTTTT. Translation: CASSVMGHVEGKLFF.

This chain links TRBV5-1 with TRBJ1-1; TRBD1 might be the D (5 bases). Germline CDR1 is SGHRS and CDR2 is YFSETQ. V gave up 3 bases and J gave up 3 bases, with 18 bases separating them. CDR3 size: 16 residues. The DNA of the CDR3 is TGCGCCAGCAGCTCACCCAGGAGGTCGGGGGACACTGAAGCTTTCTTT. This translates into CASSSPRRSGDTEAFF.

This clonotype was picked up many times. V usage is TRBV7-2 and J usage is TRBJ2-3; 11 positions match TRBD2. The length of the CDR3 is 17 residues. V trimming: 7 bases; J trimming: 6 bases; junction bases outside the gene matches: 15. Looked up from germline, CDR1 is SGHTA and CDR2 is FQGNSA. In DNA form, the CDR3 reads TGTGCCAGCACCCGGCGGGGACTAGCGGCGTCCGGGGATACGCAGTATTTT. It yields the protein CASTRRGLAASGDTQYF.

This clonotype was recorded at least ten times. The chain has TRBV12-3 or TRBV12-4 and TRBJ1-2; D is undetermined. The CDR3 is made up of 13 amino acids. With 5 bases removed from V and 2 bases from J, the gap between germline ends came to 9 bases. CDR3 in amino acids: CASSRILNYGYTF. The CDR3 DNA sequence: TGTGCCAGCAGTCGAATATTGAACTATGGCTACACCTTC.

The chain recombines TRBV30 with TRBJ1-2, with D hard to call. Germline values: CDR1 GTSNPN, CDR2 SVGIG (reference sequence). This CDR3 is built from 12 residues. V lost 0 bases, J lost 2 bases, and 4 bases lay in between. CDR3 protein: CAWSVQNYGYTF. Here the CDR3 DNA reads TGTGCCTGGAGTGTACAGAACTATGGCTACACCTTC.

The rearrangement uses TRBV20-1 and TRBJ2-3; 8 bases fit TRBD2. CDR3 length equals 15 residues. CDR1 and CDR2 from the germline V gene are DFQATT and SNEGSKA (reference sequence). Trimming took 2 bases from V and 4 from J; bases not matched to a gene: 8. In DNA, the CDR3 is TGCAGTGCTAGATCGGGGGGGGCCGGTGCAGATACGCAGTATTTT. Its translation is CSARSGGAGADTQYF.

J is TRBJ2-6 and V is TRBV7-9; D remains ambiguous. Trimming cost V 11 bases and J 3 bases, with 11 bases left between them. Germline assignment: CDR1 SEHNR and CDR2 FQNEAQ (reference sequence). This CDR3 contains 13 residues. The CDR3 loop reads CAAAIVGANVLTF. CDR3 DNA sequence: TGTGCCGCCGCAATCGTTGGGGCCAACGTCCTGACTTTC.

This clonotype occurred many times. This chain links TRBV10-3 with TRBJ2-6, with D possibly being TRBD2 (6 bases). Trimming took off 3 bases at V and 4 bases at J, with 10 bases between the two ends. The V gene's germline CDR1 is ENHRY and CDR2 SYGVKD. The CDR3 is made up of 15 amino acids. The CDR3 DNA follows: TGTGCCATCAGTGACCGGGCGGGGGGGGCCAACGTCCTGACTTTC. Amino acids: CAISDRAGGANVLTF.

This clonotype has just a few counts. The V and J genes are TRBV6-2 or TRBV6-3 and TRBJ2-3; D is perhaps TRBD2 (6 bases). Deletions cut 6 bases from V and 2 bases from J, with 18 bases between. CDR1 is MNHEY, CDR2 SVGEGT, per germline. The CDR3 totals 16 residues. The DNA of the CDR3 is TGTGCCAGCAGGACGGGACTGGCCGGTTTCACAGATACGCAGTATTTT. Protein product: CASRTGLAGFTDTQYF.

This clonotype has at least ten counts. DNA of the CDR3: TGTGCCAGCAGTAAATTCGCAACGGGGGGCGACACTGAAGCTTTCTTT. Its protein product is CASSKFATGGDTEAFF. The chain combines TRBV2 with TRBJ1-1; possibly TRBD1 for D (6 bases). The CDR3 is made up of 16 amino acids. V gave up 5 bases and J gave up 3 bases, with 19 bases separating them. Germline CDR1 is SNHLY and CDR2 is FYNNEI. The full variable domain, in which reference TRBV2 and TRBJ1-1 provide the parts outside the CDR3, is EPEVTQTPSHQVTQMGQEVILRCVPISNHLYFYWYRQILGQKVEFLVSFYNNEISEKSEIFDDQFSVERPDGSNFTLKIRSTKLEDSAMYFCASSKFATGGDTEAFFGQGTRLTVV.

The chain uses TRBV3-1 and TRBJ1-1, with 8 bases aligning to TRBD1. The CDR3 length is 13 residues. V lost 3 bases to trimming and J lost 10 bases; unmatched junction nucleotides: 7. Per germline, CDR1 LGHDT and CDR2 YNNKEL (reference sequence). The CDR3 protein is CASSQGQASRAFF. CDR3 in DNA: TGTGCCAGCAGCCAGGGACAGGCTAGTAGAGCTTTCTTT.

This clonotype was found a few times. V and J are TRBV5-4 and TRBJ2-5; D not certain. Trimming took 0 bases from V and 1 from J, leaving 4 bases between them. The CDR3 is 13 residues long. Germline V gene data show CDR1 as SGHNT and CDR2 as YYREEE (reference sequence). The CDR3: CASSLDRQETQYF. The CDR3 region has the DNA TGTGCCAGCAGCTTGGACCGCCAAGAGACCCAGTACTTC.

This clonotype was observed a few times. This chain links TRBV5-4 with TRBJ1-1, with unresolved D. CDR1 SGHNT and CDR2 YYREEE come from the germline V gene (reference sequence). The CDR3 sequence is 15 residues long. Trimming removed 4 bases from V and 0 bases from J, with 13 bases in between. The CDR3 sequence is CASSREEGLNTEAFF. The CDR3 nucleotides are TGTGCCAGCAGCCGCGAGGAGGGTTTGAACACTGAAGCTTTCTTT.

The rearrangement links TRBV4-3 to TRBJ1-2, with 7 positions matching TRBD1. This CDR3 comprises 15 residues. V shed 1 base, J shed 2 bases, and the junction held 4 bases outside the gene matches. Germline V gives CDR1 LGHNA, CDR2 YSLEER. Written as DNA, the CDR3 is TGCGCCAGCAGCCAAGGAGGACAGGCCAACTATGGCTACACCTTC. It encodes CASSQGGQANYGYTF.